A selection of T cell receptor beta chains follows, all from one sample in a study of a mutant IDH1 vaccine in newly diagnosed glioma. Libraries were prepared by immunoSEQ multiplex PCR; TCRdb keeps only in-frame clonotypes and omits some of them. The repertoire holds 92,000 or so clones, with approximately 80% as singletons. The source was PBMCs, collected from a glioma patient treated with radiotherapy, temozolomide or both. These receptors originate from a man aged 40-50 years with glioma. Some clones in this sample may be carry-over from other donors' samples. Each CDR3 is given with its conserved first and last residue. D genes are given only for firm matches. For some rows the clone size is stated as once, few or many, or as a class when expanded; others skip it.

cdr3_nt cdr3_aa d_call j_call cdr3_length v_call clone_size
TGTGCCAGCAGCTTTATCAGGTCAACAACTAATGAAAAACTGTTTTTT CASSFIRSTTNEKLFF . TRBJ1-4 16 TRBV5-6 .
TGTGCCACCGGAGCAAGACAGGGTGTTCAGCCCCAGCATTTT CATGARQGVQPQHF TRBD1 TRBJ1-5 14 TRBV15 .
TGTGCCAGCAGTGAATGGCGACAGGGGCAGCAAGCTTTCTTT CASSEWRQGQQAFF TRBD1 TRBJ1-1 14 TRBV25-1 .
TGTGCCAGTAGCGTAACCGGGGGAACTGAAGCTTTCTTT CASSVTGGTEAFF . TRBJ1-1 13 TRBV19 .
TGTGCCAGCACCCGACTGTACACTGAAGCTTTCTTT CASTRLYTEAFF . TRBJ1-1 12 TRBV2 .
TGCGCCAGCAGCCAAGATAGGGGCTCGGGAGATACGCAGTATTTT CASSQDRGSGDTQYF . TRBJ2-3 15 TRBV4-1 .
TGTGCCTGGAGTGGACAGTTTAGCGGCTACACCTTC CAWSGQFSGYTF . TRBJ1-2 12 TRBV30 .
TGCGCCAGCAGCTCTGGGAGCACAGATACGCAGTATTTT CASSSGSTDTQYF . TRBJ2-3 13 TRBV5-1 .
TGTGCCAGCAGTCCTAGACAGGGAGATGGCTACACCTTC CASSPRQGDGYTF TRBD1 TRBJ1-2 13 TRBV2 .
TGTGCCTGTGGACCCGTCACAGATACGCAGTATTTT CACGPVTDTQYF . TRBJ2-3 12 TRBV30 .
TGCGCCAGCAGCCCAAAAGGGACAGCTAACACCGGGGAGCTGTTTTTT CASSPKGTANTGELFF TRBD1 TRBJ2-2 16 TRBV4-1 .
TGCGCCAGCAGCTTGGCGGCCGGGAACACTGAAGCTTTCTTT CASSLAAGNTEAFF . TRBJ1-1 14 TRBV5-1 .
TGTGCCAGCAGTTCCCCGTCGGCAGGGCGAGGTGGCTACACCTTC CASSSPSAGRGGYTF . TRBJ1-2 15 TRBV7-9 .
TGCGCCAGCAGTGAGTCGGGCAATCCTATGGGAGAGACCCAGTACTTC CASSESGNPMGETQYF . TRBJ2-5 16 TRBV10-1 .
TGTGCCTGGAGTGATCAGGGCGCTTACTATTCACCCCTCCACTTT CAWSDQGAYYSPLHF . TRBJ1-6 15 TRBV30 .
TGTGCCTGGAGTGTATCTCAGGGGAGCTCCTATAATTCACCCCTCCACTTT CAWSVSQGSSYNSPLHF . TRBJ1-6 17 TRBV30 .
TGTGCCAGCAGCGTCGCCTACAGGGGGTCTGAGCAGTTCTTC CASSVAYRGSEQFF TRBD1 TRBJ2-1 14 TRBV9 .
TGTGCCAGTAGTTCCGTAGCGGGGACGTCCTACAATGAGCAGTTCTTC CASSSVAGTSYNEQFF TRBD2 TRBJ2-1 16 TRBV19 once
TGTGCCAGCAGTGGGGGACTAGGCAACTATGGCTACACCTTC CASSGGLGNYGYTF . TRBJ1-2 14 TRBV6-1 once
TGTGCCAGCAGTTTATTGTCAGGGGAGATATACGAGCAGTACTTC CASSLLSGEIYEQYF . TRBJ2-7 15 TRBV27 once
TGTGCCAGTAGTCGCCTCGGTTATGGCTACACCTTC CASSRLGYGYTF . TRBJ1-2 12 TRBV19 .
TGTGCCAGCACCAAGACCCAGGGTAACACTGAAGCTTTCTTT CASTKTQGNTEAFF . TRBJ1-1 14 TRBV2 .
TGCGCCAGCAGCCAAAAAACTCAGGGATTCTTCTCTGGAAACACCATATATTTT CASSQKTQGFFSGNTIYF . TRBJ1-3 18 TRBV4-1 .
TGTGCCAGCAGCTCCCTAGGACAGGCTAACACTGAAGCTTTCTTT CASSSLGQANTEAFF TRBD1 TRBJ1-1 15 TRBV5-6 .
TGTGCCAGCTCACCAGGACAGGGCACCCCCCAAGAGACCCAGTACTTC CASSPGQGTPQETQYF TRBD1 TRBJ2-5 16 TRBV18 .
TGCAGCGTCCCAGGTCCAAATGGGGGCGGCTACACCTTC CSVPGPNGGGYTF . TRBJ1-2 13 TRBV29-1 .
TGTGCCATCAGCCAGTTTAATGAAAAACTGTTTTTT CAISQFNEKLFF . TRBJ1-4 12 TRBV10-3 .
TGTGCCTCCCGACGGGACAGGCTTTATGGCTACACCTTC CASRRDRLYGYTF TRBD1 TRBJ1-2 13 TRBV30 .
TGTGCCAGCAGGGGACAGTTCGGGGAGCTGTTTTTT CASRGQFGELFF TRBD1 TRBJ2-2 12 TRBV2 .
TGTGCCAGCAGCAGGGGAATGTCCGAAAATTCACCCCTCCACTTT CASSRGMSENSPLHF . TRBJ1-6 15 TRBV7-9 .
TGTGCCAGCAGCTCCTACGGACAGGGCAGCTACGAGCAGTACTTC CASSSYGQGSYEQYF TRBD1 TRBJ2-7 15 TRBV5-4 .
TGTGCCAGCAGTCTAAAGGGGGGGCTGAACACTGAAGCTTTCTTT CASSLKGGLNTEAFF . TRBJ1-1 15 TRBV5-6 once
TGCGCCAGCAGCTTGATTGTCACCACCGGGGAGCTGTTTTTT CASSLIVTTGELFF . TRBJ2-2 14 TRBV5-1 .
TGTGCCAGTAGTTATAGCGCCGGGGAGCTGTTTTTT CASSYSAGELFF . TRBJ2-2 12 TRBV19 .
TGTGCCTGGAATTTCGAGGATGGCTACACCTTC CAWNFEDGYTF . TRBJ1-2 11 TRBV30 .
TGTGCCAGCTCACCTGAAATTAGCGGTGCGAATTCACCCCTCCACTTT CASSPEISGANSPLHF . TRBJ1-6 16 TRBV18 .
TGTGCCAGCAGCGTCACTAGCGCCCGCTCCTACAATGAGCAGTTCTTC CASSVTSARSYNEQFF TRBD2 TRBJ2-1 16 TRBV4-2 .
TGTGCCAGCAGCGCCGGGACAGGGGGCTTCAATGAGCAGTTCTTC CASSAGTGGFNEQFF TRBD1 TRBJ2-1 15 TRBV9 .
TGTGCCAGCAGCTCCCGGATCGGTAGTCAGCCCCAGCATTTT CASSSRIGSQPQHF . TRBJ1-5 14 TRBV7-2 .
TGTGCCAGCAGCACAAGCGGGGGGGATAACTCCTACGAGCAGTACTTC CASSTSGGDNSYEQYF TRBD2 TRBJ2-7 16 TRBV2 .
TGTGCCAGCAGTACCCACAATGAGCAGTTCTTC CASSTHNEQFF . TRBJ2-1 11 TRBV6-1 .
TGTGCCAGCACCCCCTATGGGGGGAAAGAGACCCAGTACTTC CASTPYGGKETQYF . TRBJ2-5 14 TRBV6-1 .
TGCGCCAGCAGCTTCCGGGGGCCGCAAGAGACCCAGTACTTC CASSFRGPQETQYF . TRBJ2-5 14 TRBV5-1 once
TGTGCCAGCAGCCGACCCGGCGGGGCAGATACGCAGTATTTT CASSRPGGADTQYF . TRBJ2-3 14 TRBV7-8 .
TGTGCCAGCATTGGCAGGTCGGGATATAATTCACCCCTCCACTTT CASIGRSGYNSPLHF . TRBJ1-6 15 TRBV2 .
TGTGCCAGCAGTGCAAGCGGGGGGAAAGGTGCGGGGGGGCACAATGAGCAGTTCTTC CASSASGGKGAGGHNEQFF TRBD2 TRBJ2-1 19 TRBV6-1 .
TGCAGCGTTGACGCTTTTGGGGGAGATACGCAGTATTTT CSVDAFGGDTQYF . TRBJ2-3 13 TRBV29-1 .
TGTGCCAGCAGTTCGCCGGGAGCCCCTGAAGCTTTCTTT CASSSPGAPEAFF . TRBJ1-1 13 TRBV6-5 .
TGTGCCAGCAGTGAGAGGGGTTTCTGGGCTGGCTCCTACGAGCAGTACTTC CASSERGFWAGSYEQYF . TRBJ2-7 17 TRBV2 .
TGTGCCAGCACGGCGGAAGGGGCGCGGGAGCAGTACTTC CASTAEGAREQYF . TRBJ2-7 13 TRBV2 .
TGTGCCAGCAGACAGGAGATCAATCAGCCCCAGCATTTT CASRQEINQPQHF . TRBJ1-5 13 TRBV2 few
TGTGCCAGCGGTTTAGACAGGGCGCACGGCTACACCTTC CASGLDRAHGYTF TRBD1 TRBJ1-2 13 TRBV2 .
TGTGCCAGCAGTCGGGACAGGAACTATGGCTACACCTTC CASSRDRNYGYTF TRBD1 TRBJ1-2 13 TRBV27 .
TGTGCCAGCAGTGCACAGGGATATAGTTCACCCCTCCACTTT CASSAQGYSSPLHF . TRBJ1-6 14 TRBV14 .
TGCGCCACCCATCCAGGGGGGAGTTCGGTCTATGGCTACACCTTC CATHPGGSSVYGYTF TRBD1 TRBJ1-2 15 TRBV5-1 .
TGCGCCAGCTCCTACTCACAAGAGACCCAGTACTTC CASSYSQETQYF . TRBJ2-5 12 TRBV5-1 once
TGCGCCACAAGACAGGGGAACACCGGGGAGCTGTTTTTT CATRQGNTGELFF TRBD1 TRBJ2-2 13 TRBV5-1 once
TGTGCCAGCCTCTCTCGGACTGTAAGCACAGATACGCAGTATTTT CASLSRTVSTDTQYF . TRBJ2-3 15 TRBV2 .
TGTGCCAGCAGCTTCCGATCCACAGGGTTCTATGGCTACACCTTC CASSFRSTGFYGYTF . TRBJ1-2 15 TRBV5-8 .